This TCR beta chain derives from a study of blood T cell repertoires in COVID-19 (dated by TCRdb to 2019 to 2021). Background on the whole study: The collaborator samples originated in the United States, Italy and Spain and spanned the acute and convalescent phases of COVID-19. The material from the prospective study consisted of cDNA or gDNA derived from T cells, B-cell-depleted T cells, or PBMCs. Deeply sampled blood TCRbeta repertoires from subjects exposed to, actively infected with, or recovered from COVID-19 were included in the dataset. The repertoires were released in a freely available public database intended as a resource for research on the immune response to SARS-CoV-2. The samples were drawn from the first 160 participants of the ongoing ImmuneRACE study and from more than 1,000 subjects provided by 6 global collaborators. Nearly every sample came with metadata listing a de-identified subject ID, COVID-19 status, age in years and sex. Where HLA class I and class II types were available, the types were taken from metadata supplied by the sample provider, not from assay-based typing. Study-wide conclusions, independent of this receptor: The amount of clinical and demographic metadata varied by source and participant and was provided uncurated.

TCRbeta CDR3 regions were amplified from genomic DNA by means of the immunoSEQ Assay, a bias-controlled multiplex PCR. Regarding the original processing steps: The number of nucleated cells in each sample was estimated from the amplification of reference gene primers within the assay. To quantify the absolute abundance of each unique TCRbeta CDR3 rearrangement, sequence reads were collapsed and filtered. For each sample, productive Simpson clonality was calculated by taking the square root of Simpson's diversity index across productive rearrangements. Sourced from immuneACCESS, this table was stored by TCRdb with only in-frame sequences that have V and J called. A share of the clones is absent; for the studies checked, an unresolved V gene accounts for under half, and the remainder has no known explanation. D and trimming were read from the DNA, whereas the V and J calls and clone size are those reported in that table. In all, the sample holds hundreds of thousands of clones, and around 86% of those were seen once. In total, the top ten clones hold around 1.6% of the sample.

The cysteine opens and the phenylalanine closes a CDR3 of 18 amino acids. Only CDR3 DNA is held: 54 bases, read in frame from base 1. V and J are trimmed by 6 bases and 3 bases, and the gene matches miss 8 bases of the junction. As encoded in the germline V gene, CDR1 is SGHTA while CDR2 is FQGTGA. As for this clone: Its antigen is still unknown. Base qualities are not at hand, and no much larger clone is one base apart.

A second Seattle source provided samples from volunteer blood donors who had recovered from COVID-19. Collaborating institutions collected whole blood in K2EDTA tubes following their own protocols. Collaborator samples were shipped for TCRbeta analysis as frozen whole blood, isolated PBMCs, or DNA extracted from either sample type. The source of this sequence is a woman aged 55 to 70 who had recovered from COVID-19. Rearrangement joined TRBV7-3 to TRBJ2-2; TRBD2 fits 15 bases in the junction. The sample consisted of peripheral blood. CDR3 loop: CASSHGTSGGPDTGELFF. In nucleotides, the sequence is TGTGCCAGCAGTCACGGGACTAGCGGGGGGCCGGACACCGGGGAGCTGTTTTTT.